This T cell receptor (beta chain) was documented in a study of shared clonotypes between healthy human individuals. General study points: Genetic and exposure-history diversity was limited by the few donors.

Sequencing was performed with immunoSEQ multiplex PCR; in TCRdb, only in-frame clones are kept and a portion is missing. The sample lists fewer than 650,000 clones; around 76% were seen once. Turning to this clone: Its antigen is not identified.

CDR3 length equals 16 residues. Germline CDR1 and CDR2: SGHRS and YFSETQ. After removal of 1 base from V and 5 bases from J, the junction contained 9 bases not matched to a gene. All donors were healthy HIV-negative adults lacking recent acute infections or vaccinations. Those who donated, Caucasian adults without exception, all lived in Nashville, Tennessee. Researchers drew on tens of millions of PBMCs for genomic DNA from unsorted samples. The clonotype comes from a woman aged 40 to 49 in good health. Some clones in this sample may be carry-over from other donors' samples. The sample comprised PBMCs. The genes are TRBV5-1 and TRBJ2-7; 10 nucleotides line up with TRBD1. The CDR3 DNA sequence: TGCGCCAGCAGCTTGTTGACCGGACAGGGGGTCAACGAGCAGTACTTC. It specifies CASSLLTGQGVNEQYF.